A single T cell receptor (beta chain) is shown here with its context. Germline-derived CDR1 and CDR2 are SGHRS and YFSETQ. The CDR3 sequence is 16 residues long. V lost 7 bases to trimming and J lost 6 bases; unmatched junction nucleotides: 14. This entry comes from a study of identical twins. The donors were all healthy and Caucasian. Using its own MiXCR run on the 5' RACE reads, TCRdb lists one record per CDR3 protein. The sample lists about 480,000 distinct CDR3 sequences, 11% to 15% occurring once. These data are also associated with another study on yellow fever vaccine responses in identical twins.

The V call is TRBV5-1, the J call TRBJ2-1; 9 nucleotides align to TRBD2. The clonotype originates from a woman aged 18 to 35 in good health. Sequencing was performed on CD4+ T cells sorted from blood. In nucleotides, the CDR3 is TGCGCCAGCGCCAAGGGCGGGACTAGCAGTTTCAATGAGCAGTTCTTC. Translation gives CASAKGGTSSFNEQFF.